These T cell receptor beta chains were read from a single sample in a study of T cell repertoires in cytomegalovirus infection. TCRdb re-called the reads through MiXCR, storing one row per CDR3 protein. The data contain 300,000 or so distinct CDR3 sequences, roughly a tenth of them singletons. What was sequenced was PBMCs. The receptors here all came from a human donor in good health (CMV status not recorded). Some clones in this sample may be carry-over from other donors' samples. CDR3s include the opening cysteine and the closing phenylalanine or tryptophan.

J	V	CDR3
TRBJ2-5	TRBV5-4	CASSSAGQLQETQYF
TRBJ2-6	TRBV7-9	CASTPDRGVNVLTF
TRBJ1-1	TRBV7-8	CASSLLDTEAFF
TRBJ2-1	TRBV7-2	CSSILDTGARNEQFF
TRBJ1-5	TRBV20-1	CSARGDDQPQHF
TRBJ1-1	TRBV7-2	CASSLLRMSEAFF
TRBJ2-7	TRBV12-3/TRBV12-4	CASSFESGTGEEQYF
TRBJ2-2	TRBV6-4	CASKAGGTNTGELFF
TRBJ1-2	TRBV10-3	CAISRDRGSSGYTF
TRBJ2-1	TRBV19	CASIPEGLSSSYNEQFF
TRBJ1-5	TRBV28	CASSRGVDSNQPQHF
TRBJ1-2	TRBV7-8	CASSLGAYGYTF
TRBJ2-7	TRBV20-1	CSASLPGQPTYEQYF
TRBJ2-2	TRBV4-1	CASSQGRPTGELFF
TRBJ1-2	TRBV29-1	CSVGLIGIDGYTF
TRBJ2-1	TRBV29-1	CSVEISGLAGDEQFF
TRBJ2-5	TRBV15	CATSRGGQGQETQYF
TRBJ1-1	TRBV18	CASSPQDRGGTEAFF
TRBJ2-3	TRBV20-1	CSAREWLAGTDTQYF
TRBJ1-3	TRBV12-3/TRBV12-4	CASSFLAEFHSGNTIYF
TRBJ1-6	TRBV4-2	CASSPGRGLTSPLHF
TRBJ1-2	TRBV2	CASSERKPYGYTF
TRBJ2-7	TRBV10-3	CAIGKGGTGVEQYF
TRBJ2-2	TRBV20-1	CSASAGGPNTGELFF
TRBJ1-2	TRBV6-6	CASSFSAGYTF
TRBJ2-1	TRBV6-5	CASRTGSGGPYNEQFF
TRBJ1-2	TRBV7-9	CASSTGTGLYGYTF
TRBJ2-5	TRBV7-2	CASSLGEKETQYF
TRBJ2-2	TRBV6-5	CASRSRRYTGELFF
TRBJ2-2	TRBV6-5	CASSPGTVSNGELFF
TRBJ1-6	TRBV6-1	CASSEGVWRVQSSYNSPLHF
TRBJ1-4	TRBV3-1	CASGSQGGFGEKLFF
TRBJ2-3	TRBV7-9	CASSLMGQNTDTQYF
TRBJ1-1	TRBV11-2	CASNIQGIEAFF